A single sample gave rise to the 10 T cell receptor beta chains below, sequenced in a study of shared clonotypes between healthy human individuals. Produced via immunoSEQ multiplex PCR; TCRdb's table is partial and in-frame only. This sample carries 2 million to 2.5 million clones, 85% to 95% of them seen once, and the ten largest clones take 0.37%. Sequencing was performed on naive CD4+ T cells from PBMCs. Subset noted: CD45RA+ positively selected. The receptors shown here come from a man between 18 and 29 years old in good health. Some clones in this sample may be carry-over from other donors' samples.

The chain carries TRBV2 and TRBJ2-7; D gene ambiguous. V was cut by 6 bases and J by 6 bases, with 9 bases left in between. CDR1 is SNHLY, CDR2 FYNNEI, per germline. CDR3 length equals 11 residues. The CDR3 protein is CASRANREQYF. The CDR3, as DNA: TGTGCCAGCAGGGCGAATCGCGAGCAGTACTTC.

The CDR3 is CASRGVGMGGYEQYF. The CDR3 DNA reads as TGTGCCAGCCGCGGTGTCGGGATGGGTGGCTACGAGCAGTACTTC. V gene TRBV7-9 combines with J gene TRBJ2-7; D might be TRBD2 (5 bases). V was trimmed by 8 bases and J by 3 bases, leaving 20 bases between them. From germline, CDR1 is SEHNR and CDR2 FQNEAQ (reference sequence). The CDR3 runs 15 residues.

This chain links TRBV29-1 with TRBJ2-1; TRBD2 agrees at 9 bases. The CDR3 length is 14 residues. The germline V gene encodes CDR1 SQVTM and CDR2 ANQGSEA. This CDR3 reads CSAETSGKYNEQFF. The CDR3 DNA follows: TGCAGTGCTGAGACTAGCGGCAAATACAATGAGCAGTTCTTC.

CDR3 region: CASSLEGTAPGNTIYF. The CDR3 bases are TGTGCCAGCAGCTTAGAAGGGACGGCCCCTGGAAACACCATATATTTT. V is TRBV11-3 and J is TRBJ1-3; TRBD1 is a possible D gene (5 bases). The CDR3 totals 16 residues. Germline CDR1 SGHNT, CDR2 YENEEA. Trimming pared 0 bases from V and 2 bases from J, leaving 11 bases between.

The chain combines TRBV14 with TRBJ2-1; 10 bases agree with TRBD2. In germline, CDR1 is SGHDN, CDR2 FVKESK. V shed 0 bases and J 8 bases; nucleotides not matched to a gene: 7. The CDR3 runs to 16 residues. This CDR3 reads CASSQDRLAGVDEQFF. DNA for the CDR3: TGTGCCAGCAGCCAAGATCGCCTAGCGGGAGTCGATGAGCAGTTCTTC.

The chain uses TRBV6-5 and TRBJ1-2; 7 bases line up with TRBD1. In germline, CDR1 is MNHEY, CDR2 SVGAGI. The CDR3 is 16 residues long. Losses at the gene ends were 0 bases for V and 0 bases for J; bases not matched to a gene: 4. CDR3 coding DNA: TGTGCCAGCAGTTACTCGGGGACAGCTTCTAACTATGGCTACACCTTC. The encoded protein is CASSYSGTASNYGYTF.

This clone was seen only a few times. This sequence joins TRBV7-9 and TRBJ1-1; D is possibly TRBD1 (5 bases). The germline V gene encodes CDR1 SEHNR and CDR2 FQNEAQ (reference sequence). This CDR3 has 12 amino acids. Trimming stripped 1 base from V and 12 bases from J, with 12 bases between. CDR3 nucleotides: TGTGCCAGCAGCTTAGGTCAGGGATCAACTTTCTTT. Translating gives CASSLGQGSTFF.

The chain has TRBV12-1 and TRBJ2-7; TRBD2, the D gene given by the table, was not confirmed from the DNA. TRBV12-1 is assigned pseudogene status. The CDR3 totals 18 residues. CDR3 sequence: CASSFQVGLAGDPYEQYF. The CDR3, as DNA: TGTGCCAGCAGCTTTCAAGTGGGTCTGGCGGGAGACCCCTACGAGCAGTACTTC.

The V and J genes are TRBV6-5 and TRBJ2-1; 9 bases match TRBD2. The length of the CDR3 is 14 residues. The junction had 6 bases not matched to a gene; V was cut back by 6 bases and J by 6 bases. The germline gives CDR1 MNHEY, CDR2 SVGAGI. The CDR3 spells CASRSSGKSNEQFF. The CDR3 bases are TGTGCCAGCAGATCTAGCGGGAAGAGCAATGAGCAGTTCTTC.

The genes are TRBV7-2 and TRBJ2-7; 7 bases match TRBD1. Germline V gene sequence: CDR1 SGHTA, CDR2 FQGNSA. V was pared by 1 base and J by 3 bases, with 6 bases of the junction left unmatched. This CDR3 comprises 15 residues. This CDR3 reads CASSLEAGGLYEQYF. For the CDR3, the DNA is TGTGCCAGCAGCTTAGAGGCAGGGGGTCTCTACGAGCAGTACTTC.